This T cell receptor (beta chain) comes out of a study of patients and donors after allogeneic stem cell transplantation. TCRdb re-analysed the RT-PCR reads in MiXCR, keeping a single row per CDR3 protein. Here the sample spans approximately 430,000 distinct CDR3 sequences, roughly 16% being singletons. This clonotype has a count of ten or more. V lost 10 bases and J 10 bases, leaving 19 bases between the germline ends. This CDR3 spans 12 amino acids. Germline CDR1 reads MDHEN; CDR2 reads SYDVKM. Material: blood, either unsorted or a sorted T cell fraction (not recorded which). This TCR was recovered from a human donor who was either an allogeneic HSCT recipient or a stem cell or donor lymphocyte infusion donor (not recorded which). It is not recorded whose cells these are; they may come from a transplant donor. This chain uses TRBV28 with TRBJ1-1; possibly TRBD1 for D (5 bases). CDR3 coding DNA: TGTGCCATCGCCCGGACGGGGCCGGGAGCTTTCTTT. Protein sequence: CAIARTGPGAFF.